This T cell receptor (beta chain) appears in the sequencing data of a study of T cell responses to AZD1222 COVID-19 vaccine. Study outcomes and limitations: Females outnumbered males among donors, who were mostly white British; clonal diversity was possibly underestimated. Variant regions that are unmutated are reportedly the target of nearly half of spike-specific TCRs. The number of AZD1222 recipients seropositive at baseline was only six.

With respect to this clone: The antigen is not known.

CDR3 length equals 17 residues. Germline assignment: CDR1 SGHDT and CDR2 YYEEEE. With V trimmed by 4 bases and J by 2 bases, 11 bases remained unmatched. The protocol was immunoSEQ multiplex PCR, while the TCRdb copy is restricted to in-frame clones and leaves out a portion. In the table there are roughly 120,000 clones, roughly 91% of which are singletons. The chain has TRBV5-6 and TRBJ2-3; 9 bases agree with TRBD1. This receptor was identified in an adult who received the AZD1222 COVID-19 vaccine. Sample: peripheral blood, taken 28 days after the second AZD1222 dose. CDR3 coding DNA: TGTGCCAGCAGCATGCTCCGGACAGGGGCGATCACAGATACGCAGTATTTT. It encodes CASSMLRTGAITDTQYF.